The 14 T cell receptor beta chains given below trace back to one sample, sequenced in a study of T-cell memory formation after mild COVID-19. TCRdb re-called the 5' RACE reads through MiXCR, storing one row per CDR3 protein. Of 450,000 to 650,000 distinct CDR3 sequences listed, roughly 20% were seen once; the top ten hold around 7.7%. The sequenced sample consisted of PBMCs or a T cell subset sorted from them (not recorded which). The receptors shown here come from an adult woman who had mild COVID-19 (a few samples of this study predate the infection). Cell type and time point are not known.

This clonotype was seen a handful of times. The chain has TRBV5-6 and TRBJ2-1, with 8 bases aligning to TRBD1. Germline V gene sequence: CDR1 SGHDT, CDR2 YYEEEE. This CDR3 region has 16 residues. With V trimmed by 3 bases and J by 9 bases, 14 bases remained unmatched. CDR3: CASSSLLDRGLSEQFF. For the CDR3, the DNA is TGTGCCAGCAGCTCCCTTCTCGACAGGGGATTGTCTGAGCAGTTCTTC.

This clonotype was found a few times. V is TRBV28 and J is TRBJ1-2, with 9 bases that match TRBD1. Trimming cost V 5 bases and J 3 bases; bases outside gene matches: 7. Per the germline V gene, CDR1 is MDHEN and CDR2 is SYDVKM. The CDR3 is 15 residues long. The CDR3 spells CASSADRGVHYGYTF. In DNA form, the CDR3 reads TGTGCCAGCAGTGCAGACAGGGGGGTTCACTATGGCTACACCTTC.

This clonotype showed up just a few times. The chain links TRBV5-5 to TRBJ1-6; D is undetermined. CDR1 and CDR2 (germline): SGHKS, YYEKEE (reference sequence). The CDR3 runs to 15 residues. With 0 bases removed from V and 6 bases from J, the gap between germline ends came to 10 bases. The CDR3 nucleotides are TGTGCCAGCAGCTTGGAGACACCTACTAATTCACCCCTCCACTTT. This codes for CASSLETPTNSPLHF.

A few counts support this clonotype. The chain carries TRBV11-2 and TRBJ2-2; no definite D call. Germline loops: CDR1 SGHAT, CDR2 FQNNGV. Trimming removed 5 bases from V and 9 bases from J, with 19 bases in between. The CDR3 length is 15 residues. The CDR3 nucleotides are TGTGCCAGCAGCCGGTCCTTACCCCAGAGGTGGGAGCTGTTTTTT. It yields the protein CASSRSLPQRWELFF.

The chain has TRBV9 and TRBJ2-1, with TRBD2 matching 15 bases. This CDR3 has 18 residues. With V trimmed by 0 bases and J by 4 bases, 5 bases remained unmatched. Germline V lookup: CDR1 SGDLS, CDR2 YYNGEE. The CDR3 is CASSVESGLAGGYNEQFF. The CDR3 DNA sequence: TGTGCCAGCAGCGTAGAGTCCGGACTAGCGGGGGGGTACAATGAGCAGTTCTTC. The full variable domain, with the rest looked up from reference TRBV9 and TRBJ2-1, is DSGVTQTPKHLITATGQRVTLRCSPRSGDLSVYWYQQSLDQGLQFLIQYYNGEERAKGNILERFSAQQFPDLHSELNLSSLELGDSALYFCASSVESGLAGGYNEQFFGPGTRLTVL.

The rearrangement uses TRBV6-2 or TRBV6-3 and TRBJ2-7; TRBD2 matches 10 bases. Germline-derived CDR1 and CDR2 are MNHEY and SVGEGT. This CDR3 is built from 15 residues. Unmatched junction bases numbered 9, after V lost 7 bases and J lost 3 bases. CDR3 DNA: TGTGCCAGCAAAACCCCCGTAGCGGGAGGCTACGAGCAGTACTTC. It yields the protein CASKTPVAGGYEQYF.

This clonotype has a handful of counts. V usage is TRBV12-3 or TRBV12-4 and J usage is TRBJ1-1, with 10 nucleotides matching TRBD1. CDR3 length: 15 amino acids. V shed 2 bases and J 12 bases; nucleotides not matched to a gene: 12. The DNA of the CDR3 is TGTGCCAGCAGTTTAACCCGACAGGGGGCGGGGGGGCCTTTCTTT. It specifies CASSLTRQGAGGPFF.

Only a few counts were recorded for this clonotype. CDR3 sequence: CASSPGDEHSNQPQHF. The CDR3 nucleotides are TGCGCCAGCAGCCCCGGGGACGAACATAGCAATCAGCCCCAGCATTTT. The J gene is TRBJ1-5, the V gene TRBV5-1, with D possibly matching TRBD1 (5 bases). The V gene lost 4 bases and the J gene lost 0 bases, with 14 bases spanning the gap. Germline V lookup: CDR1 SGHRS, CDR2 YFSETQ. This CDR3 is built from 16 residues.

The table lists this clonotype with a few counts. This chain connects TRBV9 to TRBJ2-1, with 13 bases identical to TRBD2. The CDR3 is made up of 18 amino acids. V trimming: 3 bases; J trimming: 2 bases; junction bases outside the gene matches: 8. The germline V gene encodes CDR1 SGDLS and CDR2 YYNGEE. CDR3 residues: CASSAEKTSGGPYNEQFF. For the CDR3, the DNA is TGTGCCAGCAGCGCCGAGAAGACTAGCGGGGGGCCCTACAATGAGCAGTTCTTC. Supplemented by reference TRBV9 and TRBJ2-1, the full variable domain reads DSGVTQTPKHLITATGQRVTLRCSPRSGDLSVYWYQQSLDQGLQFLIQYYNGEERAKGNILERFSAQQFPDLHSELNLSSLELGDSALYFCASSAEKTSGGPYNEQFFGPGTRLTVL.

The DNA for the CDR3 is TGTGCCAGCTCACCAGGCCAGTCAGGCACAGATACGCAGTATTTT. Its protein product is CASSPGQSGTDTQYF. V and J are TRBV18 and TRBJ2-3, with D unresolved. Germline assignment: CDR1 KGHSH and CDR2 LQKENI. The V gene lost 2 bases and the J gene lost 1 base, with 10 bases spanning the gap. The CDR3 is 15 amino acids.

Concerning this clonotype: The junction departs from germline at one end; a sequencing error may be responsible. This sequence joins TRBV5-1 and TRBJ1-1; D gene uncertain. Germline V gene lookup returns CDR1 SGHRS and CDR2 YFSETQ. The CDR3 is 16 residues long. CDR3 DNA sequence: TGCGCCAGCAGCTTGTACTCAAACGGTTTGAACACTGAAACTTTCTTT. Amino acids: CASSLYSNGLNTETFF.

The chain employs TRBV18 and TRBJ1-6, with a possible D match to TRBD1 (5 bases). CDR1 is KGHSH, CDR2 LQKENI, per germline. This CDR3 has 15 amino acids. V lost 2 bases and J lost 6, with 11 bases in between. Here the CDR3 DNA reads TGTGCCAGCTCACCAGTGGACGGGGGTAATTCACCCCTCCACTTT. Encoded protein: CASSPVDGGNSPLHF.

This clonotype was counted once. CDR3 DNA sequence: TGTGCCAGCAGCTGGGAGCAAGAGACCCAGTACTTC. Translated, it gives CASSWEQETQYF. The chain couples TRBV7-9 to TRBJ2-5; D perhaps matches TRBD2 (5 bases). Trimming stripped 4 bases from V and 2 bases from J, with 5 bases between. The CDR3 has 12 amino acids. The V gene's germline CDR1 is SEHNR and CDR2 FQNEAQ (reference sequence).

The gene calls are TRBV7-3 and TRBJ1-6, with 7 bases lining up with TRBD1. Germline lookup yields CDR1 SGHTA and CDR2 FQGTGA. The CDR3 loop spans 15 amino acids. The J segment lost 7 bases and the V segment lost 1 base, leaving 4 bases of the junction unmatched. This CDR3 reads CASSLMGQRNSPLHF. CDR3 DNA sequence: TGTGCCAGCAGCTTAATGGGACAGAGAAATTCACCCCTCCACTTT.